Listed below are T cell receptor beta chains from one sample, sequenced in a study of T cell responses to AZD1222 COVID-19 vaccine. Profiled with immunoSEQ multiplex PCR; TCRdb holds only in-frame clones, not every one. This sample has around 69,000 clones; about 88% occur once, and the top ten carry approximately 11%. Sequencing was performed on peripheral blood, taken on day 0 of AZD1222 vaccination. The receptor source for this set is an adult in good health. Each CDR3 is given with its conserved first and last residue. D genes are given only for firm matches. Expanded clones get a size class; other rows say once, few or many, or leave the size out.

clone size	V gene	J gene	D gene	CDR3 DNA	CDR3 protein
-	TRBV18	TRBJ2-2	TRBD1	TGTGCCAGCTCACGAGAGACAGGGCCCGGGGAGCTGTTTTTT	CASSRETGPGELFF
-	TRBV3-1/TRBV3-2	TRBJ1-1	-	TGTGCCAGCAGCCAAGTAACAGGGTCCACTGAAGCTTTCTTT	CASSQVTGSTEAFF
-	TRBV5-4	TRBJ2-1	-	TGTGCCAGCAACTCTGACAATGAGCAGTTCTTC	CASNSDNEQFF
-	TRBV28	TRBJ1-4	-	TGTGCCAGCAGTTTATATAATGTTGAAAAACTGTTTTTT	CASSLYNVEKLFF
-	TRBV24-1	TRBJ2-1	-	TGTGCCACCAGTGCCGCAGGGTCCTACAATGAGCAGTTCTTC	CATSAAGSYNEQFF
-	TRBV5-4	TRBJ2-3	TRBD1	TGTGCCAGCAGCTCCCAACAGGGGCGGAGCACAGATACGCAGTATTTT	CASSSQQGRSTDTQYF
-	TRBV5-6	TRBJ2-7	-	TGTGCCAGCAGCTTGAAGGCAGGCCGATTGCCCTACGAGCAGTACTTC	CASSLKAGRLPYEQYF
-	TRBV5-1	TRBJ2-1	TRBD1	TGCGCCAGCAGCCGCAGACAGGGCGACAATGAGCAGTTCTTC	CASSRRQGDNEQFF
-	TRBV7-9	TRBJ2-5	TRBD2	TGTGCCAGCAGCCCCGGGGGGTTGGAGACCCAGTACTTC	CASSPGGLETQYF
-	TRBV6-1	TRBJ2-1	-	TGTGCCAGCAGTGAAGCCGGGTACAATGAGCAGTTCTTC	CASSEAGYNEQFF
-	TRBV6-5	TRBJ1-1	-	TGTGCCAGTTATATAATACAGAACACTGAAGCTTTCTTT	CASYIIQNTEAFF
-	TRBV11-2	TRBJ1-1	TRBD1	TGTGCCAGCAGCGTGACAGGGGCGTACCCTGAAGCTTTCTTT	CASSVTGAYPEAFF
-	TRBV6-2/TRBV6-3	TRBJ1-5	-	TGTGCCAGCAGTTTCTCAACAGGGTTTCAGCCCCAGCATTTT	CASSFSTGFQPQHF
-	TRBV11-2	TRBJ2-7	-	TGTGCCAGCAGCTTGGGGGACTACGAGCAGTACTTC	CASSLGDYEQYF
-	TRBV11-2	TRBJ2-1	TRBD1	TGTGCCAGCAGCTTAGCGTCAGGGGGCGTTTTTAATGAGCAGTTCTTC	CASSLASGGVFNEQFF
once	TRBV5-1	TRBJ2-5	TRBD2	TGCGCCAGCAGCTTTTCCCTAACTAGCGGAGAAGAGACCCAGTACTTC	CASSFSLTSGEETQYF
-	TRBV5-1	TRBJ2-2	-	TGCGCCAGCAGCCGCCTGGGGGATACGAACACCGGGGAGCTGTTTTTT	CASSRLGDTNTGELFF
-	TRBV3-1/TRBV3-2	TRBJ1-5	TRBD1	TGTGCCAGCAGCCAAGACGAGGGGACAGGGGCGTTATATAGCAATCAGCCCCAGCATTTT	CASSQDEGTGALYSNQPQHF
-	TRBV5-4	TRBJ2-3	-	TGTGCCAGCAGCTTGGAGAACTTTAGGGCAGATACGCAGTATTTT	CASSLENFRADTQYF
-	TRBV4-1	TRBJ2-5	TRBD1	TGCGCCAGCAGCCAGGGACAGGGGGCATGGGAGACCCAGTACTTC	CASSQGQGAWETQYF
-	TRBV19	TRBJ2-7	-	TGTGCCGCCGGGGCAGGGCCCGCAAACGAGCAGTACTTC	CAAGAGPANEQYF
-	TRBV7-3	TRBJ1-6	-	TGTGCCAGCAGCTTAGTGTGGCCGCCGAAGAAGTATAATTCACCCCTCCACTTT	CASSLVWPPKKYNSPLHF
-	TRBV18	TRBJ1-3	-	TGTGCCAGCTCACCCCCACAGGCGAGCTCTGGAAACACCATATATTTT	CASSPPQASSGNTIYF
-	TRBV29-1	TRBJ2-2	TRBD2	TGCAGCGTGCCTGGGACTAGCGGAGGAACCGGGGAGCTGTTTTTT	CSVPGTSGGTGELFF
once	TRBV14	TRBJ1-1	-	TGTGCCAGCAGCGCCCAGGTAGGGGGGAACACTGAAGCTTTCTTT	CASSAQVGGNTEAFF
-	TRBV5-5	TRBJ2-6	-	TGTGCCAGCAGCATTAGAACAGGGACTGGGGCCAACGTCCTGACTTTC	CASSIRTGTGANVLTF
-	TRBV24-1	TRBJ2-3	TRBD1	TGTGCCACCAGTGAGGGACAGGGAGTTAGCACAGATACGCAGTATTTT	CATSEGQGVSTDTQYF
-	TRBV29-1	TRBJ2-5	TRBD1	TGCAGCGTTGCACCCAGGGGGCTGGGAGAGACCCAGTACTTC	CSVAPRGLGETQYF
-	TRBV11-2	TRBJ2-2	-	TGTGCCAGCAGCGCTGGGGCCGGGGAGCTGTTTTTT	CASSAGAGELFF
-	TRBV4-1	TRBJ2-4	-	TGCGCCAGCAGCCTCCGAGGGGGATTAAAAAACATTCAGTACTTC	CASSLRGGLKNIQYF
-	TRBV18	TRBJ2-7	-	TGTGCCAGCTCACCAGGCAAAGGGCCCCCCTACGAGCAGTGCTTC	CASSPGKGPPYEQCF
once	TRBV5-1	TRBJ1-1	-	TGCGCCAGCAGCCACGGACGAGGAGGCACTGAAGCTTTCTTT	CASSHGRGGTEAFF
-	TRBV6-5	TRBJ2-7	-	TGTGCCAGCAGTCGCCGACCGACTAGTTACGAGCAGTACTTC	CASSRRPTSYEQYF
-	TRBV5-4	TRBJ1-6	-	TGTGCCAGCAGCTTGGGGCTCAATCATTCACCCCTCCACTTT	CASSLGLNHSPLHF
once	TRBV5-1	TRBJ1-3	-	TGCGCCAGCATCCTTTTCCCGGGGGCGGGGAACACCATATATTTT	CASILFPGAGNTIYF
-	TRBV11-3	TRBJ2-5	-	TGTGCCAGCAGCTTAGGATGGGACCAAGAGACCCAGTACTTC	CASSLGWDQETQYF
-	TRBV6-4	TRBJ1-2	TRBD1	TGTGCCAGCAGTCGACAGGGTTGGGACTATGGCTACACCTTC	CASSRQGWDYGYTF
-	TRBV12-3/TRBV12-4	TRBJ2-7	-	TGTGCCACCAAAACACAGAGCTCCTACGAGCAGTACTTC	CATKTQSSYEQYF
-	TRBV6-1	TRBJ1-1	-	TGTGCCAGCAGTGAGATGCAGAACACTGAAGCTTTCTTT	CASSEMQNTEAFF
-	TRBV7-9	TRBJ1-3	-	TGTGCCAGCAGCTTAGAAGGGACCTTCTCTGGAAACACCATATATTTT	CASSLEGTFSGNTIYF
-	TRBV29-1	TRBJ2-7	TRBD2	TGCAGCGTTGCGGGGGGTTTAAACTCCTACGAGCAGTACTTC	CSVAGGLNSYEQYF
-	TRBV7-3	TRBJ2-1	-	TGTGCCAGCAGCTTAGCGGACAATGAGCAGTTCTTC	CASSLADNEQFF
-	TRBV3-1/TRBV3-2	TRBJ1-4	-	TGTGCCAGCAGCCCCCCGGAAGCAACTAATGAAAAACTGTTTTTT	CASSPPEATNEKLFF
-	TRBV7-2	TRBJ2-1	-	TGTGCCAGCAGCCCACGATCGGGTAGCGATGAGCAGTTCTTC	CASSPRSGSDEQFF
-	TRBV9	TRBJ1-2	TRBD1	TGTGCCAGCAGCGTAGGGGACAGATTGTGGGATGGCTACACCTTC	CASSVGDRLWDGYTF
-	TRBV18	TRBJ1-1	-	TGTGCCAGCTCATCGGGACCGCCTGAAGCTTTCTTT	CASSSGPPEAFF
-	TRBV9	TRBJ1-1	-	TGTGCCAGCAGCGTAGAGCCAGCCCGGTGGGACACTGAAGCTTTCTTT	CASSVEPARWDTEAFF